Following are 3 T cell receptor beta chains from one sample sequenced in a study of regulatory T cells. Primers: 52 TRBV forward and 13 TRBJ reverse. Sequencing used immunoSEQ multiplex PCR; TCRdb keeps in-frame clones, though not all of them. This sample has just over 20,000 clones; over 85% occur once, and the top ten carry about 3.8%. Sequenced material: CD8+ T cells sorted from blood. Receptor source: a child aged 2-15 years with CD3G deficiency.

The chain employs TRBV28 and TRBJ1-2; 7 bases line up with TRBD1. The CDR3 extends over 16 amino acids. With 5 bases clipped from V and 1 base from J, the junction kept 10 bases outside the gene matches. Germline CDR1 and CDR2: MDHEN and SYDVKM. CDR3 sequence: CASSHQTGNDNYGYTF. Here the CDR3 DNA reads TGTGCCAGCAGTCACCAGACAGGGAACGATAACTATGGCTACACCTTC.

The CDR3 loop reads CASSESWENTEAFF. DNA for the CDR3: TGTGCCAGCAGTGAATCGTGGGAGAACACTGAAGCTTTCTTT. The chain joins TRBV6-1 to TRBJ1-1; no clear D. Trimming left V 2 bases short and J 1 base short, with 8 bases between. The CDR3 runs to 14 residues. Germline CDR1 MNHNS, CDR2 SASEGT.

This chain connects TRBV11-2 to TRBJ2-7; D might be TRBD1 (7 bases). CDR3 length equals 15 residues. The germline CDR1 and CDR2 sequences are SGHAT and FQNNGV. The V gene lost 1 base and the J gene lost 5 bases, with 15 bases spanning the gap. In nucleotides, the CDR3 is TGTGCCAGCAGCTTAGGTGGAGGGGGCGTCAACGAGCAGTACTTC. Translated: CASSLGGGGVNEQYF.